These T cell receptor beta chains were read from a single sample in a study of blood T cells in healthy people across ages. TCRdb reprocessed the 5' RACE reads with MiXCR, giving one entry per CDR3 protein. The table records some 550,000 distinct CDR3 sequences, 47% of them present only once. The sequenced material came from blood. These receptors were obtained from a man older than 75 in good health. Each CDR3 is given with its conserved first and last residue. A D gene is named only where the DNA matches it firmly. Expanded clones get a size class; other rows say once, few or many, or leave the size out.

abundance: -
j_gene: TRBJ2-3
d_gene: TRBD2
v_gene: TRBV4-2
CDR3nt: TGTGCCAGCAGCCAGAAAGCGGGGGGATACACAGATACGCAGTATTTT
CDR3aa: CASSQKAGGYTDTQYF

abundance: once
j_gene: TRBJ2-7
d_gene: -
v_gene: TRBV28
CDR3nt: TGTGCCAGCAGCCTCGTCCGGGGACGGTCCTACGAGCAGTACTTC
CDR3aa: CASSLVRGRSYEQYF

abundance: -
j_gene: TRBJ2-5
d_gene: -
v_gene: TRBV7-9
CDR3nt: TGTGCCAGCAGCGGGTTCGGTGGGCCCAGCGACAATGAGCAGTACTTC
CDR3aa: CASSGFGGPSDNEQYF

abundance: -
j_gene: TRBJ2-3
d_gene: TRBD2
v_gene: TRBV5-1
CDR3nt: TGCGCCAGCAGCTTGGGTCCTAGCGGGAGTCCAGATACGCAGTATTTT
CDR3aa: CASSLGPSGSPDTQYF

abundance: -
j_gene: TRBJ1-5
d_gene: -
v_gene: TRBV3-1
CDR3nt: TGTGCCAGCAGCTCAAGGATAAATCAGCCCCAGCATTTT
CDR3aa: CASSSRINQPQHF

abundance: -
j_gene: TRBJ1-2
d_gene: TRBD1
v_gene: TRBV29-1
CDR3nt: TGCAGCGTCGCCCGAGGGGCAGGGGGCGCGAGCTATGGCTACACCTTC
CDR3aa: CSVARGAGGASYGYTF

abundance: -
j_gene: TRBJ2-1
d_gene: TRBD2
v_gene: TRBV7-9
CDR3nt: TGTGCCAGCAGCGTACTAGCGGGGGGCTATGAGCAGTTCTTC
CDR3aa: CASSVLAGGYEQFF

abundance: -
j_gene: TRBJ1-3
d_gene: -
v_gene: TRBV4-3
CDR3nt: TGCGCCAGCAGCCAAGATGGGGGGGCGCGGAACACCATATATTTT
CDR3aa: CASSQDGGARNTIYF

abundance: -
j_gene: TRBJ2-7
d_gene: TRBD2
v_gene: TRBV7-2
CDR3nt: TGTGCCAGCAGCCCCGGGGGGGGGCAGAACTACGAGCAGTACTTC
CDR3aa: CASSPGGGQNYEQYF

abundance: -
j_gene: TRBJ1-1
d_gene: TRBD1
v_gene: TRBV7-9
CDR3nt: TGTGCCAGCAGCCCTGACAGGGGGCGAGACACTGAAGCTTTCTTT
CDR3aa: CASSPDRGRDTEAFF

abundance: -
j_gene: TRBJ2-5
d_gene: -
v_gene: TRBV20-1
CDR3nt: TGCAGTGCTAGGGACAAAGAGACCCAGTACTTC
CDR3aa: CSARDKETQYF

abundance: -
j_gene: TRBJ1-4
d_gene: TRBD1
v_gene: TRBV10-3
CDR3nt: TGTGCCATCAGTGAGTCCGGGGACAGGGGTGGAGAAAAACTGTTTTTT
CDR3aa: CAISESGDRGGEKLFF

abundance: -
j_gene: TRBJ2-3
d_gene: -
v_gene: TRBV30
CDR3nt: TGTGCCTGGAGACCGAAGGGGTTACTCACAGATACGCAGTATTTT
CDR3aa: CAWRPKGLLTDTQYF

abundance: -
j_gene: TRBJ2-1
d_gene: TRBD1
v_gene: TRBV28
CDR3nt: TGTGCCAGCAGTGTGGGACAGGGAGATTCTCATGAGCAGTTCTTC
CDR3aa: CASSVGQGDSHEQFF

abundance: few
j_gene: TRBJ2-3
d_gene: -
v_gene: TRBV24-1
CDR3nt: TGTGCCACCAGTGACCCAAAGAGTTCTAGCACAGATACGCAGTATTTT
CDR3aa: CATSDPKSSSTDTQYF

abundance: few
j_gene: TRBJ2-3
d_gene: TRBD2
v_gene: TRBV9
CDR3nt: TGTGCCAGCAGCGTACTAGCGGGAGGGGGAGATACGCAGTATTTT
CDR3aa: CASSVLAGGGDTQYF

abundance: few
j_gene: TRBJ2-1
d_gene: -
v_gene: TRBV11-2
CDR3nt: TGTGCCAGCAGCTTGCAGGGCCTGAATGAGCAGTTCTTC
CDR3aa: CASSLQGLNEQFF

abundance: -
j_gene: TRBJ2-1
d_gene: TRBD1
v_gene: TRBV12-3/TRBV12-4
CDR3nt: TGTGCCAGCACCCAAGACAGGGGGGCCTACAATGAGCAGTTCTTC
CDR3aa: CASTQDRGAYNEQFF

abundance: -
j_gene: TRBJ2-3
d_gene: -
v_gene: TRBV7-2
CDR3nt: TGTGCCAGCAGCTTCAGCAGGGGGGGAGATACGCAGTATTTT
CDR3aa: CASSFSRGGDTQYF

abundance: -
j_gene: TRBJ2-5
d_gene: TRBD2
v_gene: TRBV9
CDR3nt: TGTGCCAGCAGCGCTGGAGCCCCCTTACTAGCGGGGGGGCAAGAGACCCAGTACTTC
CDR3aa: CASSAGAPLLAGGQETQYF

abundance: -
j_gene: TRBJ1-5
d_gene: TRBD1
v_gene: TRBV27
CDR3nt: TGTGCCAGCAGTTTAGAAGGGGGCGCACAGCCCCAGCATTTT
CDR3aa: CASSLEGGAQPQHF

abundance: -
j_gene: TRBJ1-1
d_gene: -
v_gene: TRBV12-3/TRBV12-4
CDR3nt: TGTGCCAGCAGCCCTAGCGGGCCTGGGGACACTGAAGCTTTCTTT
CDR3aa: CASSPSGPGDTEAFF

abundance: many
j_gene: TRBJ2-7
d_gene: -
v_gene: TRBV29-1
CDR3nt: TGCAGCGTTGAGGACAGATCCTACGAGCAGTACTTC
CDR3aa: CSVEDRSYEQYF

abundance: -
j_gene: TRBJ1-1
d_gene: TRBD1
v_gene: TRBV9
CDR3nt: TGTGCCAGCAGCCTTAAAGGACAGGGGTATAATGGAGTAAAGTTGGTCACTGAAGCTTTCTTT
CDR3aa: CASSLKGQGYNGVKLVTEAFF

abundance: many
j_gene: TRBJ2-1
d_gene: TRBD2
v_gene: TRBV6-1
CDR3nt: TGTGCCAGCAGGAAAGCCTCTAGCGGGAGCCGCTCCTACAATGAGCAGTTCTTC
CDR3aa: CASRKASSGSRSYNEQFF

abundance: few
j_gene: TRBJ2-1
d_gene: TRBD1
v_gene: TRBV7-2
CDR3nt: TGTGCCAGCAGCTCTGGAGGAAGGACAGGGGGTTTTAATGAGCAGTTCTTC
CDR3aa: CASSSGGRTGGFNEQFF

abundance: -
j_gene: TRBJ2-7
d_gene: TRBD1
v_gene: TRBV28
CDR3nt: TGTGCCAGCAGTTCCCCGACAGGGCCTTTTCCCTACGAGCAGTACTTC
CDR3aa: CASSSPTGPFPYEQYF

abundance: -
j_gene: TRBJ2-3
d_gene: TRBD1
v_gene: TRBV7-9
CDR3nt: TGTGCCAGCAGCTTGGGGGCGACAGGGGATCGCACAGATACGCAGTATTTT
CDR3aa: CASSLGATGDRTDTQYF

abundance: many
j_gene: TRBJ1-4
d_gene: -
v_gene: TRBV6-6
CDR3nt: TGTGCCAGCAGTTACAGGGAGCATGAAAAACTGTTTTTT
CDR3aa: CASSYREHEKLFF

abundance: -
j_gene: TRBJ1-2
d_gene: TRBD1
v_gene: TRBV20-1
CDR3nt: TGCAGTGCGCCCGGGACAGGAGTATATGGCTACACCTTC
CDR3aa: CSAPGTGVYGYTF

abundance: once
j_gene: TRBJ2-5
d_gene: -
v_gene: TRBV7-2
CDR3nt: TGTGCCAGCAGCTTAGCGAGGGGTTCGGGGGTTCGGCAGTACTTC
CDR3aa: CASSLARGSGVRQYF

abundance: -
j_gene: TRBJ2-3
d_gene: -
v_gene: TRBV6-2/TRBV6-3
CDR3nt: TGTGCCAGCAGTTACGGAGGACCCCCTCGGGCAGATACGCAGTATTTT
CDR3aa: CASSYGGPPRADTQYF

abundance: -
j_gene: TRBJ2-1
d_gene: TRBD1
v_gene: TRBV20-1
CDR3nt: TGCAGTGCCTCAGTGCCGGACAGGGACAATGAGCAGTTCTTC
CDR3aa: CSASVPDRDNEQFF

abundance: -
j_gene: TRBJ1-6
d_gene: -
v_gene: TRBV5-1
CDR3nt: TGCGCCAGCTCTGCAGGGGCCACAGCGGGTAATTCACCCCTCCACTTT
CDR3aa: CASSAGATAGNSPLHF

abundance: -
j_gene: TRBJ2-7
d_gene: TRBD2
v_gene: TRBV7-2
CDR3nt: TGTGCCAGCAGCCCGACTAGCGGGAGTTCCTGCGAGCAGTACTTC
CDR3aa: CASSPTSGSSCEQYF

abundance: -
j_gene: TRBJ2-3
d_gene: TRBD2
v_gene: TRBV6-1
CDR3nt: TGTGCCAGCAGCCAAGCGGGAGGCTGGACAGATACGCAGTATTTT
CDR3aa: CASSQAGGWTDTQYF

abundance: few
j_gene: TRBJ1-1
d_gene: -
v_gene: TRBV27
CDR3nt: TGTGCCAGCGGCAGACAGCGATTGAACACTGAAGCTTTCTTT
CDR3aa: CASGRQRLNTEAFF

abundance: -
j_gene: TRBJ2-5
d_gene: -
v_gene: TRBV20-1
CDR3nt: TGCAGTGCTAGAGTGGAGATTGAGGAGACCCAGTACTTC
CDR3aa: CSARVEIEETQYF

abundance: few
j_gene: TRBJ2-7
d_gene: -
v_gene: TRBV7-2
CDR3nt: TGTGCCAGCAGCTTTCGGGTAACCTACGAGCAGTACTTC
CDR3aa: CASSFRVTYEQYF

abundance: -
j_gene: TRBJ1-4
d_gene: -
v_gene: TRBV29-1
CDR3nt: TGCAGCGTTGGTTGGGTTGGTGAAAAACTGTTTTTT
CDR3aa: CSVGWVGEKLFF

abundance: -
j_gene: TRBJ2-1
d_gene: TRBD2
v_gene: TRBV20-1
CDR3nt: TGCAGTGCTAGAGTTTCCGGGACTAGCGGGAGCCGAGGTCAGTTCTTC
CDR3aa: CSARVSGTSGSRGQFF

abundance: -
j_gene: TRBJ2-1
d_gene: -
v_gene: TRBV27
CDR3nt: TGTGCCAGCAGTTTGGGCCAGTTCGGTGAGCAGTTCTTC
CDR3aa: CASSLGQFGEQFF